This T cell receptor beta chain comes out of a study of T cells in Graves' hyperthyroidism and ophthalmopathy. In its sample, this clonotype was seen many times. Authors of the study amplified TCR beta CDR3 regions from RNA transcripts. When the TCR CDR3 underwent first-round RT-PCR, the HTBI primer set was used. Via MiXCR, TCRdb re-called the multiplex PCR reads, giving one row per CDR3 protein. The sample shows over 250,000 distinct CDR3 sequences, less than 30% of them seen only once. The V gene lost 6 bases and the J gene lost 0 bases, with 6 bases spanning the gap. The CDR3 has 13 residues. Germline CDR1 WNHNN, CDR2 SYGVQD (reference sequence).

This sequence was found in a man aged 35 to 55 with Graves' hyperthyroidism that later progressed to Graves' ophthalmopathy. The J gene is TRBJ1-5, the V gene TRBV10-1; no clear D. Sequencing input: blood. The CDR3 DNA reads as TGCGCCAGCAGGCTACATAGCAATCAGCCCCAGCATTTT. Amino acids: CASRLHSNQPQHF.